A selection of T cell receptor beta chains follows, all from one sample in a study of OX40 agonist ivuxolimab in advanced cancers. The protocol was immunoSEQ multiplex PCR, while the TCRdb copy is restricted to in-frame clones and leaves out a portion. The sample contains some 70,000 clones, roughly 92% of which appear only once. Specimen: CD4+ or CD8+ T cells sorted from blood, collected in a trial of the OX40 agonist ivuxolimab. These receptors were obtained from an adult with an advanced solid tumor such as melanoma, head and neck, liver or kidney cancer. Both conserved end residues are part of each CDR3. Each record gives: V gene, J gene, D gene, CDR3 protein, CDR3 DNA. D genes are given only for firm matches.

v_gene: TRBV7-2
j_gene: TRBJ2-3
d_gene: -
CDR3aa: CASSSRRASASTDTQYF
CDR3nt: TGTGCCAGCAGCTCCCGGAGGGCTAGCGCTAGCACAGATACGCAGTATTTT

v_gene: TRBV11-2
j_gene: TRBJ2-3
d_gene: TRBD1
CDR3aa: CASSPGQGLDTQYF
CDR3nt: TGTGCCAGCAGCCCTGGACAGGGTTTAGATACGCAGTATTTT

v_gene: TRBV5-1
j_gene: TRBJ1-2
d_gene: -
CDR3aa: CASSLDGTPAGYGYTF
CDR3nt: TGCGCCAGCAGCTTGGATGGGACACCGGCAGGCTATGGCTACACCTTC

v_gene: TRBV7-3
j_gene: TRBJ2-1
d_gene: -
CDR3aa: CASSPDSLSYNEQFF
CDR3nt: TGTGCCAGCAGCCCCGACAGCCTTTCCTACAATGAGCAGTTCTTC

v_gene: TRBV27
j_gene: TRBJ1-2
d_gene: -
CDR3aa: CASSFRQTNYGYTF
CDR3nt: TGTGCCAGCAGTTTTAGGCAGACTAACTATGGCTACACCTTC

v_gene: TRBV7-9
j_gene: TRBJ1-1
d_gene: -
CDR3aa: CASSPWGRGGEAFF
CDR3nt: TGTGCCAGCAGTCCTTGGGGGCGGGGTGGTGAAGCTTTCTTT

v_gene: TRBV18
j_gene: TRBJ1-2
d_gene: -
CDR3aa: CASSQTRGGNYGYTF
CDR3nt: TGTGCCAGCTCTCAGACCCGGGGGGGGAACTATGGCTACACCTTC

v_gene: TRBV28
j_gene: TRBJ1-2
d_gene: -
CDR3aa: CASSRNYGYTF
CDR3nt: TGTGCCAGCAGCCGAAACTATGGCTACACCTTC

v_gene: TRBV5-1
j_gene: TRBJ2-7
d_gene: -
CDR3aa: CASPPGKYEQYF
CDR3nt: TGCGCCAGCCCGCCCGGTAAATACGAGCAGTACTTC

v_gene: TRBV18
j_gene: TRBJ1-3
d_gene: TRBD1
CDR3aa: CASSRGQGVGNTIYF
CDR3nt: TGTGCCAGCTCACGCGGACAGGGTGTTGGAAACACCATATATTTT